The rows below give T cell receptor beta chains drawn from one sample of a study of CXCR3-negative and CXCR3-positive naive CD8 T cells. Using the 5' RACE reads, TCRdb records one entry per CDR3 protein without DNA. Its listing shows about 84,000 distinct CDR3 sequences. Sequencing was performed on naive CXCR3+ CD8+ T cells from blood. The receptors stem from a human donor in good health. Some clones in this sample may be carry-over from other donors' samples. Both conserved end residues are part of each CDR3.

j_gene | v_gene | CDR3aa
TRBJ1-1 | TRBV3-1 | CASSQGGGFGTEAFF
TRBJ2-2 | TRBV4-1 | CASSQDPAGGRTGELFF
TRBJ1-1 | TRBV4-1 | CASSQDPLTGLGTEAFF
TRBJ1-5 | TRBV28 | CASSLGLWGNYQPQHF
TRBJ1-1 | TRBV7-9 | CASSLAGGLEAFF
TRBJ2-1 | TRBV10-3 | CAISESLAGEYNEQFF
TRBJ2-5 | TRBV7-6 | CASSSTWDFLGRETQYF
TRBJ2-5 | TRBV29-1 | CSVDWGLETQYF
TRBJ1-5 | TRBV27 | CASTTGSNQPQHF
TRBJ2-3 | TRBV20-1 | CSAEGETSTDTQYF
TRBJ2-7 | TRBV19 | CASTGGTPYEQYF
TRBJ2-7 | TRBV28 | CASSFMGYEQYF
TRBJ2-7 | TRBV28 | CASSRPTIRQYF
TRBJ2-3 | TRBV15 | CATSLSLSPGDTQYF
TRBJ2-1 | TRBV5-1 | CASSFSGHRSSYNEQFF
TRBJ1-3 | TRBV7-3 | CASSRGPTPGVPAGNTIYF
TRBJ2-7 | TRBV4-2 | CASSQLPGPYEQYF
TRBJ2-1 | TRBV14 | CASSSPEGFGEQFF
TRBJ2-7 | TRBV29-1 | CSVEQPGTGAYEQYF
TRBJ1-2 | TRBV13 | CASSLGRQPNYGYTF
TRBJ1-4 | TRBV5-1 | CATSAGSYATNEKLFF
TRBJ2-1 | TRBV6-6 | CASSTDYSYNEQFF
TRBJ1-2 | TRBV9 | CASSALWTGPPEGYTF
TRBJ2-1 | TRBV20-1 | CSARVLAGGINEQFF
TRBJ2-2 | TRBV2 | CASYTTTGELFF
TRBJ2-1 | TRBV29-1 | CSVEDNGNEQFF
TRBJ2-7 | TRBV7-9 | CASSSREGEGFYEQYF